The T cell receptor (beta chain) under discussion was sequenced for a study of lymphopenia after photon versus proton radiotherapy. After removal of 5 bases from V and 3 bases from J, the junction contained 6 bases not matched to a gene. CDR1 is MDHEN and CDR2 is SYDVKM in the germline V gene. CDR3 length: 15 residues. The repertoire was sequenced with immunoSEQ multiplex PCR; TCRdb's copy has only in-frame clones and lacks some. The top ten hold around 5.1% of the sample, which has 150,000 or so clones, approximately 90% seen once. This chain uses TRBV28 with TRBJ1-2; TRBD1 matches 10 bases. The sample here was peripheral blood, taken from a patient treated with photon-based radiotherapy. The receptor comes from a man aged 45-60 years with gastric cancer. The DNA for the CDR3 is TGTGCCAGCAGTGTGGTCGGGACAGGGGACTATGGCTACACCTTC. This sequence encodes CASSVVGTGDYGYTF.